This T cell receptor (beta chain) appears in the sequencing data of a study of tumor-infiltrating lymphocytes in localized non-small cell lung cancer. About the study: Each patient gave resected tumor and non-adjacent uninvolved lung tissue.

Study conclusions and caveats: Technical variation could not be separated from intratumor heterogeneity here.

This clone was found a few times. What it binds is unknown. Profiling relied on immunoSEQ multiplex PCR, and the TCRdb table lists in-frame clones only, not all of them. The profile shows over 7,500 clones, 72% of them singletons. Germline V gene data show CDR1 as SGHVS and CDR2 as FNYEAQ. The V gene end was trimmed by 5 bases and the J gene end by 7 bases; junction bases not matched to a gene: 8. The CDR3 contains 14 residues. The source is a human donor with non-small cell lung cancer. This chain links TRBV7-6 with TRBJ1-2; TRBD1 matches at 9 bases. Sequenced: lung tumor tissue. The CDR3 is CASSLSETGGGYTF. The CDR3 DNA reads TGTGCCAGCAGCCTGTCTGAGACAGGGGGTGGCTACACCTTC.